The T cell receptor (beta chain) under discussion was sequenced for a study of CD8 T cells in Susac syndrome. Reverse transcription of roughly 0.5 to 1 ug RNA was performed with random hexamers. TCRdb reanalysed the immunoSEQ multiplex PCR reads using MiXCR and keeps one entry per CDR3 protein. The sample lists under 550,000 distinct CDR3 sequences; about 85% were seen once. CDR1 is LNHDA and CDR2 is SQIVND in the germline V gene (reference sequence). The V and J ends lost 7 bases and 5 bases respectively, with 15 bases between them. The CDR3 is 15 amino acids. The chain is built from TRBV19 and TRBJ1-6, with D possibly being TRBD1 (5 bases). Sequenced sample: CD8+ T cells from PBMCs. The receptor's source is a human donor with multiple sclerosis. CDR3 protein: CASTWRGWDNSPLHF. The CDR3 nucleotides are TGTGCCAGTACCTGGCGGGGGTGGGATAATTCACCCCTCCACTTT.